These 22 T cell receptor beta chains were sequenced from one sample in a study of PD-1 blockade in classical Hodgkin lymphoma. Relapse after autologous stem cell transplantation occurred in every patient, and brentuximab vedotin exposure varied. Only in-frame clones appear in the TCRdb table, and some are missing; sequencing was by immunoSEQ multiplex PCR. The sample has 120,000 to 150,000 clones; around 84% are singletons. This specimen consisted of peripheral blood mononuclear cells (PBMCs), obtained before the second cycle of nivolumab. Receptor source: a human donor with classical Hodgkin lymphoma.

The chain joins TRBV6-5 to TRBJ2-3; D is possibly TRBD2 (5 bases). The CDR3 extends over 14 amino acids. V dropped 4 bases and J dropped 5 bases, with 13 bases sitting between them. Germline CDR1 and CDR2: MNHEY and SVGAGI. CDR3 sequence reads: CASSFLQSGDTQYF. The CDR3 DNA follows: TGTGCCAGCAGTTTTCTACAGAGCGGAGATACGCAGTATTTT.

The chain recombines TRBV7-6 with TRBJ2-7, with 7 bases identical to TRBD2. V lost 0 bases and J lost 1; bases outside the gene matches: 6. This CDR3 spans 16 amino acids. Germline CDR1 and CDR2: SGHVS and FNYEAQ. The CDR3 coding sequence is TGTGCCAGCAGCTTAGCGTCTAGCGGTGGGTCCTACGAGCAGTACTTC. Protein sequence: CASSLASSGGSYEQYF.

The chain has TRBV7-3 and TRBJ2-3; no definite D call. The CDR3 consists of 14 residues. V lost 4 bases, J lost 0 bases, and 8 bases lay in between. Germline CDR1 and CDR2: SGHTA and FQGTGA. The CDR3 coding sequence is TGTGCCAGCAGCTCTAGATCAAGCACAGATACGCAGTATTTT. This encodes CASSSRSSTDTQYF.

The rearrangement uses TRBV9 and TRBJ2-3, with D uncertain. Germline V lookup: CDR1 SGDLS, CDR2 YYNGEE. The V gene lost 0 bases and the J gene lost 6 bases, with 11 bases spanning the gap. CDR3 size: 14 residues. CDR3: CASSVGEKLDTQYF. In DNA form, the CDR3 reads TGTGCCAGCAGCGTAGGAGAGAAGTTGGATACGCAGTATTTT.

The V gene is TRBV7-2, the J gene TRBJ2-7; 10 bases are shared with TRBD2. Germline CDR1 and CDR2: SGHTA and FQGNSA. The ends lost 6 bases at V and 2 bases at J; junction bases unmatched: 7. This CDR3 has 15 amino acids. Here the CDR3 DNA reads TGTGCCAGCAGGATTAGCGGGGGGCCCACCTACGAGCAGTACTTC. Residues: CASRISGGPTYEQYF.

The J gene is TRBJ1-1, the V gene TRBV6-5, with 10 nucleotides matching TRBD1. CDR1 and CDR2 from the germline V gene are MNHEY and SVGAGI. The CDR3 covers 16 residues. V lost 0 bases, J lost 8 bases, and 9 bases stayed unmatched. Written as DNA, the CDR3 is TGTGCCAGCAGTTACTCGCGAGGGACAGGGGTAAGGGAAGCTTTCTTT. Its protein product is CASSYSRGTGVREAFF.

The chain has TRBV10-3 and TRBJ1-2; 7 bases are shared with TRBD1. CDR3 length: 13 residues. With V trimmed by 0 bases and J by 6 bases, 1 base remained unmatched. Germline values: CDR1 ENHRY, CDR2 SYGVKD. The DNA of the CDR3 is TGTGCCATCAGTGAGTCGACAGGGAATGGCTACACCTTC. Translated: CAISESTGNGYTF.

V gene TRBV4-1 combines with J gene TRBJ1-5; no clear D gene. The CDR3 runs 15 residues. The ends were cut back, 4 bases at V and 0 bases at J, with 10 bases in the middle. Per germline, CDR1 MGHRA and CDR2 YSYEKL. Here the CDR3 DNA reads TGCGCCAGCAGCCGAAATACAGATAGCAATCAGCCCCAGCATTTT. This encodes CASSRNTDSNQPQHF.

The J gene is TRBJ2-3, the V gene TRBV7-2; D perhaps matches TRBD1 (5 bases). The CDR3 is 16 residues long. CDR1 SGHTA and CDR2 FQGNSA come from the germline V gene. V gave up 6 bases and J gave up 6 bases, with 22 bases separating them. The DNA for the CDR3 is TGTGCCAGCAGTTTGCTTGGGGCAGACCTGGGGGATACGCAGTATTTT. Translated: CASSLLGADLGDTQYF. The full variable domain, rest sourced from reference TRBV7-2 and TRBJ2-3, is GAGVSQSPSNKVTEKGKDVELRCDPISGHTALYWYRQSLGQGLEFLIYFQGNSAPDKSGLPSDRFSAERTGGSVSTLTIQRTQQEDSAVYLCASSLLGADLGDTQYFGPGTRLTVL.

This clone was seen only a few times. This rearrangement joins TRBV18 to TRBJ2-7; 9 bases are shared with TRBD1. CDR3 length: 14 amino acids. V lost 0 bases to trimming and J lost 4 bases; unmatched junction nucleotides: 1. Germline V gene data show CDR1 as KGHSH and CDR2 as LQKENI. Here the CDR3 DNA reads TGTGCCAGCTCACCACCCGGGACAGGGTACGAGCAGTACTTC. Protein product: CASSPPGTGYEQYF.

This chain joins TRBV28 and TRBJ2-7; TRBD1 matches 9 bases. The CDR3 extends over 15 amino acids. With V trimmed by 4 bases and J by 2 bases, 6 bases remained unmatched. The germline V gene encodes CDR1 MDHEN and CDR2 SYDVKM. CDR3 region: CASSWLGTGTYEQYF. The DNA for the CDR3 is TGTGCCAGCAGTTGGCTCGGGACAGGGACCTACGAGCAGTACTTC.

The rearrangement uses TRBV10-3 and TRBJ1-6; perhaps TRBD1 as D (5 bases). The CDR3 has 14 amino acids. V dropped 2 bases and J dropped 6 bases, with 8 bases sitting between them. The germline CDR1 and CDR2 sequences are ENHRY and SYGVKD. The CDR3 protein is CAISETGINSPLHF. In DNA form, the CDR3 reads TGTGCCATCAGTGAGACAGGAATTAATTCACCCCTCCACTTT.

Only a few counts were recorded for this clone. The gene calls are TRBV28 and TRBJ1-2; the D is unclear. Trimming stripped 5 bases from V and 4 bases from J, with 14 bases between. This CDR3 contains 14 residues. Germline CDR1 MDHEN, CDR2 SYDVKM. CDR3 DNA: TGTGCCAGCAGTCCAGGACTCAGACTCTATGGCTACACCTTC. Amino acids: CASSPGLRLYGYTF.

The rearrangement links TRBV28 to TRBJ2-1, with 10 nucleotides matching TRBD2. V was pared by 4 bases and J by 3 bases, with 6 bases of the junction left unmatched. Germline V gene lookup returns CDR1 MDHEN and CDR2 SYDVKM. The CDR3 is 16 residues long. The CDR3 is CASSYPLAGDYNEQFF. As DNA, the CDR3 is TGTGCCAGCAGTTACCCCCTAGCGGGAGACTACAATGAGCAGTTCTTC. The complete variable domain, with remaining parts taken from reference TRBV28 and TRBJ2-1, reads DVKVTQSSRYLVKRTGEKVFLECVQDMDHENMFWYRQDPGLGLRLIYFSYDVKMKEKGDIPEGYSVSREKKERFSLILESASTNQTSMYLCASSYPLAGDYNEQFFGPGTRLTVL.

This chain connects TRBV2 to TRBJ2-5; TRBD2 aligns across 9 bases. This CDR3 region has 15 residues. V lost 4 bases and J lost 5; bases outside the gene matches: 8. Germline V CDR1 and CDR2: SNHLY, FYNNEI. CDR3 DNA sequence: TGTGCCAGCAGTGGGGGCGGGGGGGCCATGGAGACCCAGTACTTC. Translating gives CASSGGGGAMETQYF.

The gene calls are TRBV13 and TRBJ2-3, with D possibly being TRBD1 or TRBD2 (5 bases each). The V and J ends lost 7 bases and 3 bases respectively, with 17 bases between them. Germline lookup yields CDR1 PRHDT and CDR2 FYEKMQ (reference sequence). The CDR3 is 15 residues long. The CDR3 sequence: CASNHRIEGTDTQYF. In nucleotides, the CDR3 is TGTGCCAGCAACCACCGAATCGAGGGGACAGATACGCAGTATTTT. Using reference TRBV13 and TRBJ2-3 for the parts outside the CDR3, the full variable domain is AAGVIQSPRHLIKEKRETATLKCYPIPRHDTVYWYQQGPGQDPQFLISFYEKMQSDKGSIPDRFSAQQFSDYHSELNMSSLELGDSALYFCASNHRIEGTDTQYFGPGTRLTVL.

This clone was picked up many times. The chain couples TRBV19 to TRBJ1-4; D is perhaps TRBD1 (5 bases). Germline lookup yields CDR1 LNHDA and CDR2 SQIVND (reference sequence). The CDR3 is 13 residues long. V lost 6 bases and J lost 8, with 13 bases in between. CDR3 amino acids: CASSRNRSEKLFF. DNA for the CDR3: TGTGCCAGTAGCCGGAACAGGAGCGAAAAACTGTTTTTT.

This chain connects TRBV10-3 to TRBJ2-7; tentatively, D is TRBD1 (5 bases). The CDR3 is made up of 17 amino acids. Trimming cost V 4 bases and J 3 bases, with 22 bases left between them. Germline-derived CDR1 and CDR2 are ENHRY and SYGVKD. The CDR3 spells CAISGSDSDELSYEQYF. The CDR3 nucleotides read TGTGCCATCAGTGGAAGTGACAGCGACGAGCTAAGCTACGAGCAGTACTTC.

The chain employs TRBV30 and TRBJ1-6; D ambiguous. Germline V gene data show CDR1 as GTSNPN and CDR2 as SVGIG (reference sequence). The CDR3 is 12 residues long. V lost 3 bases and J 6 bases, leaving 6 bases between the germline ends. As DNA, the CDR3 is TGTGCCTGGAGGCGAACTAATTCACCCCTCCACTTT. Translating it yields CAWRRTNSPLHF.

The chain is built from TRBV5-4 and TRBJ2-3, with TRBD2 matching over 10 bases. Germline CDR1 SGHNT, CDR2 YYREEE (reference sequence). The trim removed 3 bases at V and 3 bases at J, leaving 10 bases unmatched. This CDR3 contains 17 residues. CDR3 amino acids: CASSWGAPGLATDTQYF. The CDR3 coding sequence is TGTGCCAGCAGCTGGGGGGCCCCGGGACTAGCGACAGATACGCAGTATTTT.

The gene calls are TRBV7-9 and TRBJ2-7; D tentatively fits TRBD1 or TRBD2 (5 bases each). Trimming left V 1 base short and J 5 bases short, with 15 bases between. The CDR3 has 15 amino acids. Germline V gene sequence: CDR1 SEHNR, CDR2 FQNEAQ (reference sequence). CDR3 DNA: TGTGCCAGCAGCTTAGTAGGGACCCTCCAAAACGAGCAGTACTTC. Amino acids: CASSLVGTLQNEQYF.

This rearrangement joins TRBV5-1 to TRBJ2-5; D might be TRBD1 or TRBD2, each matching 5 bases. The CDR3 loop spans 14 amino acids. V lost 2 bases and J 3 bases, leaving 11 bases between the germline ends. Germline V gene sequence: CDR1 SGHRS, CDR2 YFSETQ. The CDR3 protein is CASSFGRGEETQYF. The CDR3, as DNA: TGCGCCAGCAGCTTTGGGCGAGGGGAAGAGACCCAGTACTTC.